The 29 T cell receptor beta chains in this list originate from one sample, sequenced in a study of blood T cells in healthy people across ages. Alongside a J-beta primer mix, a sample-barcoded 5' primer served in a second PCR lasting 7 to 11 cycles. Each CDR3 protein is one row after TCRdb ran MiXCR on the 5' RACE reads. Of about 800,000 distinct CDR3 sequences in the sample, 58% were seen once. Material for sequencing was blood. These receptors came from a man aged 25 to 40 in good health.

This clonotype was seen more than once but under ten times. The rearrangement joins TRBV11-2 to TRBJ2-3, with D tentatively TRBD2 (6 bases). V was shortened by 3 bases and J by 6 bases, with 19 bases between the two germline ends. CDR1 and CDR2 from the germline V gene are SGHAT and FQNNGV. The CDR3 has 16 residues. The chain's CDR3 is CASSFRRDSFRDTQYF. CDR3 coding DNA: TGTGCCAGCAGCTTTCGGCGGGACTCATTTAGGGATACGCAGTATTTT. The full variable domain, its missing parts supplied by reference TRBV11-2 and TRBJ2-3, is EAGVAQSPRYKIIEKRQSVAFWCNPISGHATLYWYQQILGQGPKLLIQFQNNGVVDDSQLPKDRFSAERLKGVDSTLKIQPAKLEDSAVYLCASSFRRDSFRDTQYFGPGTRLTVL.

The genes are TRBV7-6 and TRBJ2-7; TRBD1 is a possible D gene (6 bases). Between the trimmed V and J ends, which lost 0 bases and 5 bases, there was a span of 11 bases. The CDR3 extends over 14 amino acids. Germline V lookup: CDR1 SGHVS, CDR2 FNYEAQ. The CDR3 DNA reads as TGTGCCAGCAGCTTAGCAGGGGGAGTGGACGAGCAGTACTTC. This gives the protein CASSLAGGVDEQYF.

The chain joins TRBV20-1 to TRBJ1-4, with a weak D call TRBD1 (6 bases). Between the trimmed V and J ends, which lost 1 base and 5 bases, there was a span of 14 bases. The CDR3 length is 15 residues. CDR1 and CDR2 from the germline V gene are DFQATT and SNEGSKA (reference sequence). This CDR3 reads CSARAQGSGNEKLFF. CDR3 DNA sequence: TGCAGTGCTAGAGCCCAGGGGTCTGGGAATGAAAAACTGTTTTTT.

This clonotype was counted once. The chain employs TRBV14 and TRBJ2-5; tentatively, D is TRBD1 (7 bases). The CDR3 sequence is 15 residues long. Germline CDR1 is SGHDN and CDR2 is FVKESK. V lost 3 bases to trimming and J lost 4 bases, with 15 bases between them. The CDR3 is CASSHSGGGSETQYF. In DNA, the CDR3 is TGTGCCAGCAGCCACAGTGGAGGGGGCTCAGAGACCCAGTACTTC.

This clonotype has just a few counts. The chain combines TRBV27 with TRBJ2-5, with D unresolved. The CDR3 runs 15 residues. CDR1 is MNHEY, CDR2 SMNVEV, per germline (reference sequence). V was pared by 6 bases and J by 3 bases, with 17 bases between. CDR3 sequence (DNA): TGTGCCAGCAGCTACTGGGGTGAAGGTGAAGAGACCCAGTACTTC. Its translation is CASSYWGEGEETQYF.

The rearrangement links TRBV4-2 to TRBJ1-1; D unclear. There are 15 residues in the CDR3. V gave up 4 bases and J gave up 0 bases, with 12 bases separating them. Germline-derived CDR1 and CDR2 are LGHNA and YNFKEQ. CDR3 bases: TGTGCCAGCAGCCGGCCCGGGGTAATGAACACTGAAGCTTTCTTT. It translates to CASSRPGVMNTEAFF.

This chain joins TRBV6-1 and TRBJ2-7, with D possibly being TRBD1 (6 bases). The CDR3 covers 11 residues. CDR1 and CDR2 (germline): MNHNS, SASEGT. The V gene lost 5 bases and the J gene lost 10 bases, with 12 bases spanning the gap. The CDR3 spells CASSWAGAQYF. Here the CDR3 DNA reads TGTGCCAGCAGTTGGGCAGGGGCCCAGTACTTC.

Only a few counts were recorded for this clonotype. The chain uses TRBV6-6 and TRBJ2-5; 9 bases align to TRBD1. With 6 bases clipped from V and 3 bases from J, the junction kept 11 bases outside the gene matches. Germline-derived CDR1 and CDR2 are MNHNY and SVGAGI (reference sequence). The CDR3 is made up of 16 amino acids. The CDR3 DNA sequence: TGTGCCAGCAGCACAATATTCCGGGACAGGGAAGAGACCCAGTACTTC. It codes for CASSTIFRDREETQYF.

As concerns this clonotype: One base away lies a much larger clone, so this may be a sequencing read error. The rearrangement uses TRBV20-1 and TRBJ1-5; no firm D call. CDR3 length: 12 residues. Germline V gene sequence: CDR1 DFQATT, CDR2 SNEGSKA (reference sequence). CDR3 amino acids: CSAQGPYQPRHF. The CDR3, as DNA: TGCAGTGCTCAAGGACCCTATCAGCCCCGGCATTTT.

V and J are TRBV12-3 or TRBV12-4 and TRBJ1-6, with D possibly being TRBD1 (5 bases). V shed 0 bases and J shed 7 bases, with 7 bases lying between them. The CDR3 sequence is 14 residues long. CDR3 region: CASSLADRNSPLHF. DNA of the CDR3: TGTGCCAGCAGTTTAGCTGACAGAAATTCACCCCTCCACTTT.

The chain joins TRBV6-5 to TRBJ2-5, with 8 bases lining up with TRBD1. V lost 7 bases to trimming and J lost 3 bases; unmatched junction nucleotides: 10. Germline values: CDR1 MNHEY, CDR2 SVGAGI. CDR3 size: 15 residues. The DNA for the CDR3 is TGTGCCAGCAAATCGACCGGGACAGGTGAAGAGACCCAGTACTTC. Translation gives CASKSTGTGEETQYF.

The chain couples TRBV20-1 to TRBJ2-3, with 12 bases lining up with TRBD1. Germline CDR1 and CDR2: DFQATT and SNEGSKA (reference sequence). This CDR3 region has 15 residues. Trimming took 6 bases from V and 4 from J; bases not matched to a gene: 8. CDR3 in amino acids: CSATGDRGRPDTQYF. As DNA, the CDR3 is TGCAGTGCGACCGGGGACAGGGGGCGCCCAGATACGCAGTATTTT.

This clonotype was seen a handful of times. This sequence joins TRBV6-6 and TRBJ2-4; 7 positions match TRBD1. The assigned J gene may be wrong: the sequence end matches TRBJ2-7 better. The germline CDR1 and CDR2 sequences are MNHNY and SVGAGI (reference sequence). The CDR3 contains 13 residues. CDR3 region: CATFRTGDYEQYF. The CDR3 nucleotides read TGTGCCACCTTCCGGACAGGCGACTACGAGCAGTACTTC.

The genes are TRBV20-1 and TRBJ1-2; D gene uncertain. Germline V gene lookup returns CDR1 DFQATT and CDR2 SNEGSKA (reference sequence). This CDR3 is 12 amino acids long. V gave up 5 bases and J gave up 2 bases, with 9 bases separating them. Here the CDR3 reads CSAPTPNYGYTF. The CDR3 DNA reads as TGCAGTGCTCCCACACCGAACTATGGCTACACCTTC.

V and J are TRBV20-1 and TRBJ2-3; the match to TRBD2 covers 10 bases. Germline CDR1 is DFQATT and CDR2 is SNEGSKA (reference sequence). V lost 5 bases, J lost 4 bases, and 6 bases stayed unmatched. The CDR3 is made up of 14 amino acids. The CDR3 reads CSALASGSSDTQYF. In nucleotides, the CDR3 is TGCAGTGCTCTTGCTAGCGGGAGTTCAGATACGCAGTATTTT.

This clonotype was counted only a few times. V and J are TRBV19 and TRBJ1-6; 9 bases fit TRBD1. CDR1 and CDR2 (germline): LNHDA, SQIVND (reference sequence). The J segment lost 6 bases and the V segment lost 5 bases, leaving 8 bases of the junction unmatched. The CDR3 consists of 16 residues. CDR3 nucleotide sequence: TGTGCCAGTAGTCGCTCCGGGACAGGGCTTAATTCACCCCTCCACTTT. Translated, it gives CASSRSGTGLNSPLHF.

The rearrangement links TRBV20-1 to TRBJ1-5, with 9 bases that match TRBD1. The V and J ends lost 3 bases and 6 bases, in that order; junction bases with no gene match: 6. Germline values: CDR1 DFQATT, CDR2 SNEGSKA (reference sequence). The CDR3 is 14 residues long. The CDR3 DNA sequence: TGCAGTGCTAGTTCGGGGACAGGGTTTCAGCCCCAGCATTTT. It translates to CSASSGTGFQPQHF.

The CDR3 is CSASGGVEQYF. DNA for the CDR3: TGCAGTGCTAGTGGAGGGGTCGAGCAGTACTTC. The chain uses TRBV20-1 and TRBJ2-7, with D possibly TRBD2 on 6 matching bases. The CDR3 is 11 residues long. Germline CDR1 and CDR2: DFQATT and SNEGSKA (reference sequence). The V end was cut by 3 bases, the J end by 6 bases, with 9 bases between.

The chain combines TRBV20-1 with TRBJ2-3; 15 positions agree with TRBD2. J was trimmed by 5 bases and V by 6 bases; bases with no gene match: 9. The germline V gene encodes CDR1 DFQATT and CDR2 SNEGSKA (reference sequence). CDR3 length equals 16 residues. The CDR3 protein is CSAITGTSGGQDTQYF. CDR3 nucleotides: TGCAGTGCCATCACCGGGACTAGCGGGGGGCAAGATACGCAGTATTTT.

The chain is built from TRBV7-9 and TRBJ1-1; the match to TRBD1 covers 7 bases. Germline-derived CDR1 and CDR2 are SEHNR and FQNEAQ (reference sequence). This CDR3 is built from 17 residues. Trimming at V came to 1 base and at J to 5 bases, leaving 13 bases not matched to a gene. For the CDR3, the DNA is TGTGCCAGCAGCTTAGATACCCGGCAGGGGGATGGAACTGAAGCTTTCTTT. Translating gives CASSLDTRQGDGTEAFF.

V is TRBV20-1 and J is TRBJ2-5, with 10 bases matching TRBD2. The DNA end favors TRBJ2-7, so the J call may be wrong. The CDR3 is made up of 16 amino acids. The V gene's germline CDR1 is DFQATT and CDR2 SNEGSKA (reference sequence). The CDR3 loop is CSARALAGALRYEQYF. The CDR3 DNA follows: TGCAGTGCTAGAGCCCTAGCGGGAGCACTACGGTACGAGCAGTACTTC.

In the case of this clonotype: The junction differs from germline at one of its ends, possibly a read error. The chain carries TRBV7-8 and TRBJ2-6; D may be TRBD1 or TRBD2 (5 bases each). The CDR3 length is 16 residues. Germline CDR1 and CDR2: SGHVS and FQNEAQ. The CDR3 loop is CASSLAGSSGAIVLTF. CDR3 bases: TGTGCCAGCAGCTTAGCGGGGAGCTCTGGGGCCATCGTCCTGACTTTC. Variable domain in full (rest from reference TRBV7-8 and TRBJ2-6): GAGVSQSPRYKVAKRGQDVALRCDPISGHVSLFWYQQALGQGPEFLTYFQNEAQLDKSGLPSDRFFAERPEGSVSTLKIQRTQQEDSAVYLCASSLAGSSGAIVLTFGAGSRLTVL.

Ten or more counts support this clonotype. This chain joins TRBV29-1 and TRBJ2-7; 9 positions match TRBD2. This CDR3 is built from 16 residues. In germline, CDR1 is SQVTM, CDR2 ANQGSEA. With V trimmed by 6 bases and J by 3 bases, 15 bases remained unmatched. The CDR3 sequence: CSVAGGPRGAHYEQYF. In DNA, the CDR3 is TGCAGCGTGGCGGGAGGGCCAAGAGGAGCCCACTACGAGCAGTACTTC.

J is TRBJ2-3 and V is TRBV29-1, with D possibly being TRBD2 (6 bases). The germline CDR1 and CDR2 sequences are SQVTM and ANQGSEA. V was cut by 4 bases and J by 2 bases, with 13 bases left in between. CDR3 length: 14 residues. The CDR3 sequence: CSVGVWRDTDTQYF. The DNA of the CDR3 is TGCAGCGTTGGAGTCTGGCGGGACACAGATACGCAGTATTTT.

V and J are TRBV20-1 and TRBJ1-1; tentatively, D is TRBD1 (6 bases). Germline-derived CDR1 and CDR2 are DFQATT and SNEGSKA (reference sequence). This CDR3 region has 13 residues. The V end lost 8 bases, the J end lost 5 bases, and 18 bases lay between the germline ends. CDR3 bases: TGCAGTACAAAGCCAGGGGTGGTTACTGAAGCTTTCTTT. Translated: CSTKPGVVTEAFF.

The genes are TRBV12-3 or TRBV12-4 and TRBJ2-3; D may be TRBD2 (7 bases). This CDR3 contains 16 residues. Trimming removed 5 bases from V and 3 bases from J, with 18 bases in between. CDR3 DNA sequence: TGTGCCAGCAGTCCCCCCGCGGGGGCCGGTACAGATACGCAGTATTTT. Protein sequence: CASSPPAGAGTDTQYF.

This clonotype has more than one count but fewer than ten. V usage is TRBV27 and J usage is TRBJ1-2, with no clear D. Trimming pared 10 bases from V and 2 bases from J, leaving 11 bases between. CDR3 size: 12 residues. The germline gives CDR1 MNHEY, CDR2 SMNVEV (reference sequence). The DNA of the CDR3 is TGTGCCACCAGAGTTGGGAACTATGGCTACACCTTC. Its protein product is CATRVGNYGYTF.

This rearrangement joins TRBV6-6 to TRBJ1-2, with 11 bases lining up with TRBD1. The V segment lost 5 bases and the J segment 4 bases; nucleotides outside the gene matches: 12. There are 17 residues in the CDR3. Per the germline V gene, CDR1 is MNHNY and CDR2 is SVGAGI (reference sequence). CDR3: CASSRPGQGGSRYGYTF. The CDR3 nucleotides are TGTGCCAGCAGTCGACCGGGACAGGGGGGCTCCCGCTATGGCTACACCTTC.

The genes are TRBV20-1 and TRBJ2-5; D remains ambiguous. Per germline, CDR1 DFQATT and CDR2 SNEGSKA (reference sequence). The ends were cut back, 0 bases at V and 11 bases at J, with 25 bases in the middle. This CDR3 region has 16 residues. CDR3 amino acids: CSARDPRAIPTDEQYF. The CDR3 DNA reads TGCAGTGCTAGAGATCCCCGGGCCATTCCCACCGATGAGCAGTACTTC.